This T cell receptor beta chain came from a study of T cell clonotyping in hematopoietic cell transplantation. The data were produced by immunoSEQ multiplex PCR, yet TCRdb's version contains in-frame clones alone and is incomplete. The sample includes more than 7,500 clones, roughly 76% seen only once; the top ten take about 5%. Trimming took off 7 bases at V and 3 bases at J, with 10 bases between the two ends. This CDR3 spans 11 amino acids. Germline values: CDR1 SQVTM, CDR2 ANQGSEA. Recipient blood drawn about 28 days pretransplant and days 30, 100, 180 after. This TCR was sampled from a female patient aged 45-60 years who had an allogeneic stem cell transplant from an unrelated donor, so the T cells may come from the graft donor. Some clones in this sample may be carry-over from other donors' samples. Sample: peripheral blood mononuclear cells, taken 180 days after allogeneic stem cell transplant. The chain joins TRBV29-1 to TRBJ2-7; D is perhaps TRBD2 (6 bases). For the CDR3, the DNA is TGCAGCGCCTCGACTAGCTACGAGCAGTACTTC. This translates into CSASTSYEQYF.